In its sample, the clone carrying this TCR beta chain was seen a few times. The data belong to a study of blood T cell repertoires in COVID-19. Study-level background: The United States, Italy and Spain provided the acute and convalescent COVID-19 samples. In each case, the material was cDNA or gDNA derived from T cells, B-cell-depleted T cells, or PBMCs.

As handled by the study authors: Cell counts per sample came from amplifying reference gene primers. Some clones are missing from TCRdb's copy, which holds only in-frame ones; the method was immunoSEQ multiplex PCR. Clonal size and the V and J genes are those of that table, whereas D and trimming came from the DNA. The sample lists over 20,000 clones, about 72% occurring once. The CDR3 spans 13 residues. The ends were cut back, 6 bases at V and 2 bases at J, with 7 bases in the middle. The germline V gene has CDR1 ENHRY and CDR2 SYGVKD. This receptor was identified in a woman aged 80 or older with acute or convalescent COVID-19. The sample consisted of peripheral blood. The chain couples TRBV10-3 to TRBJ1-4, with D perhaps matching TRBD1 (5 bases). The CDR3 protein is CAISQGTNEKLFF. CDR3 sequence (DNA): TGTGCCATCAGCCAGGGTACTAATGAAAAACTGTTTTTT.